This T cell receptor (beta chain) was identified during a study of blood T cell repertoires in COVID-19. On the study more broadly: Both acute and convalescent COVID-19 samples were obtained from the United States, Italy and Spain. In each case, the material was cDNA or gDNA derived from T cells, B-cell-depleted T cells, or PBMCs.

Per the study methods: Reference gene primer amplification in the assay estimated nucleated cell counts. TCRdb keeps only in-frame clones here, not all; method: immunoSEQ multiplex PCR. The DNA gave D and trimming, while V, J and clone size come from that table. The repertoire holds roughly 200,000 clones, with around four fifths as singletons. The CDR3 has 21 amino acids. J was trimmed by 4 bases and V by 4 bases; bases with no gene match: 19. The germline V gene encodes CDR1 SGHRS and CDR2 YFSETQ. The TCR sequence derives from a woman aged 70-85 years with active or convalescent COVID-19. Sequencing used peripheral blood. The chain joins TRBV5-1 to TRBJ2-3; 15 bases agree with TRBD2. DNA of the CDR3: TGCGCCAGCAGCCCCATCCAATCCGGACTAGCGGGAGGGCCGTCCGCAGATACGCAGTATTTT. As protein: CASSPIQSGLAGGPSADTQYF.